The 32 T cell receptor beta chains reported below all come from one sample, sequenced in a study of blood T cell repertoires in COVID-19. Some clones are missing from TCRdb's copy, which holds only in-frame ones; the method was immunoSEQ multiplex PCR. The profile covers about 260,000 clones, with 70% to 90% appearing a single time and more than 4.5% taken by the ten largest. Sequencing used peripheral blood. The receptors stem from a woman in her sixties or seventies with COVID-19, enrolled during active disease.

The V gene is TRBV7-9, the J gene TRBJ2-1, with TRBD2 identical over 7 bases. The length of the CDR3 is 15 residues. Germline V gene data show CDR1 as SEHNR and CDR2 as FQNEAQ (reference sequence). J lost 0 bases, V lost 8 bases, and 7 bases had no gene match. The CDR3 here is CASAAGRSSYNEQFF. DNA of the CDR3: TGTGCCAGCGCAGCGGGACGTAGCTCCTACAATGAGCAGTTCTTC.

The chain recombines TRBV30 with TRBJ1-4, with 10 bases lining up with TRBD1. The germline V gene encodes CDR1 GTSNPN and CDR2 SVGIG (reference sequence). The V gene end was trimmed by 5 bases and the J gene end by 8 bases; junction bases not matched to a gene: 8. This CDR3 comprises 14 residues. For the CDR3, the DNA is TGTGCCTGGGCCCGGGACAGGGGTGGAGAAAAACTGTTTTTT. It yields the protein CAWARDRGGEKLFF. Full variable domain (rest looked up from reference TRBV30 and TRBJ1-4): SQTIHQWPATLVQPVGSPLSLECTVEGTSNPNLYWYRQAAGRGLQLLFYSVGIGQISSEVPQNLSASRPQDRQFILSSKKLLLSDSGFYLCAWARDRGGEKLFFGSGTQLSVL.

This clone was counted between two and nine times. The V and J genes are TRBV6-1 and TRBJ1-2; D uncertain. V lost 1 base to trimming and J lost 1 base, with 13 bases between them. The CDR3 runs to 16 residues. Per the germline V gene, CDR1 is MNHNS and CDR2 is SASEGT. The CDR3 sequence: CASSEDVGRINYGYTF. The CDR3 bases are TGTGCCAGCAGTGAAGACGTAGGGAGGATTAACTATGGCTACACCTTC.

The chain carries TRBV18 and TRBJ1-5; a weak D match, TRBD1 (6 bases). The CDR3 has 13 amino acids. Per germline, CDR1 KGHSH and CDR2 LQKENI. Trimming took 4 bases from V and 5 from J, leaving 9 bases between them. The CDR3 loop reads CASSRGGDQPQHF. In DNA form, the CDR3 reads TGTGCCAGCTCACGAGGGGGGGATCAGCCCCAGCATTTT.

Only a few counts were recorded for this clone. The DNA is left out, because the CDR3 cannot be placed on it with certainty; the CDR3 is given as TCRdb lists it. The CDR3 reads CASSFGPGSYEQYF. The chain recombines TRBV7-2 with TRBJ2-7; the table's D call, TRBD1, was not checked against the DNA. Germline loops: CDR1 SGHTA, CDR2 FQGNSA. 14 amino acids form the CDR3, both terminal residues included.

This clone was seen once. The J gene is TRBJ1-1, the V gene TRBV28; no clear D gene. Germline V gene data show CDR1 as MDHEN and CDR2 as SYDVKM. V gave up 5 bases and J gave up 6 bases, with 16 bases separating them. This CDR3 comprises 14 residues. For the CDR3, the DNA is TGTGCCAGCAGTACACAGCCGATGGAGGCTGAAGCTTTCTTT. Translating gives CASSTQPMEAEAFF.

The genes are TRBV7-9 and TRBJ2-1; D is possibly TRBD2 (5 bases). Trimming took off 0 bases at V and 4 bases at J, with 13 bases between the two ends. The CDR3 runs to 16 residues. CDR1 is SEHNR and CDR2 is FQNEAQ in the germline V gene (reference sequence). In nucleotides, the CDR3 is TGTGCCAGCAGCTTAGCGAGGTGGGAGCCGTACAATGAGCAGTTCTTC. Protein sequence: CASSLARWEPYNEQFF.

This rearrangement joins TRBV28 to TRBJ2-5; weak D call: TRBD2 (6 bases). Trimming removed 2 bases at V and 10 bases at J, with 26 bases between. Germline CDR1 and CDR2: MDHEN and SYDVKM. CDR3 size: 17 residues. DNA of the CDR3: TGTGCCAGCAGTTTAGGGTCAATGGAGGGCTCGGGCAGTGACCAGTACTTC. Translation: CASSLGSMEGSGSDQYF.

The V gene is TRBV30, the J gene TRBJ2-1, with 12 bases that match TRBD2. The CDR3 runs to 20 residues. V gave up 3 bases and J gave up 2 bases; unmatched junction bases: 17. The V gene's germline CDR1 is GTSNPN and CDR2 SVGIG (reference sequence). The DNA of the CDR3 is TGTGCCTGGAGCCCATCTCCATGGCTAGCGGGAGGGCGGACCTACAATGAGCAGTTCTTC. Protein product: CAWSPSPWLAGGRTYNEQFF. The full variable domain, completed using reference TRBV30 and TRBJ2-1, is SQTIHQWPATLVQPVGSPLSLECTVEGTSNPNLYWYRQAAGRGLQLLFYSVGIGQISSEVPQNLSASRPQDRQFILSSKKLLLSDSGFYLCAWSPSPWLAGGRTYNEQFFGPGTRLTVL.

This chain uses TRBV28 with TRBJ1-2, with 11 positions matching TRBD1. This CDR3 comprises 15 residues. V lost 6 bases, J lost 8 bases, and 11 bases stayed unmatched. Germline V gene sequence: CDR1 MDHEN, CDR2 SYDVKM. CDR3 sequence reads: CASRTGDRGLSGYTF. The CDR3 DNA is TGTGCCAGCAGAACGGGGGACAGGGGGTTAAGCGGCTACACCTTC.

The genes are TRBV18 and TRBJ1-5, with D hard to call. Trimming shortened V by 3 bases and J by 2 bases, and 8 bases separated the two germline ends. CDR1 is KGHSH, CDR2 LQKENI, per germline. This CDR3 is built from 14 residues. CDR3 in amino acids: CASSPARGNQPQHF. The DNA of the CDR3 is TGTGCCAGCTCACCGGCGAGGGGCAATCAGCCCCAGCATTTT.

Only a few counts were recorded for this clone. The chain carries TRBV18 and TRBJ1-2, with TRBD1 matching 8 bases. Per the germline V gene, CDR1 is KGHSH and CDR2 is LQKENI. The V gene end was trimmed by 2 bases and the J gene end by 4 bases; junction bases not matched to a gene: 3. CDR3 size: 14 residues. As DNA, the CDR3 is TGTGCCAGCTCACCAAACGACAGGGGCTATGGCTACACCTTC. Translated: CASSPNDRGYGYTF.

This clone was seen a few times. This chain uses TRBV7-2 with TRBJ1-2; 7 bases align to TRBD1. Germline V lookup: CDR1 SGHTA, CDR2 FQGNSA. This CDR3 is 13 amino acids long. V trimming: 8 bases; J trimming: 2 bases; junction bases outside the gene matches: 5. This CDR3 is CASGRDSNYGYTF. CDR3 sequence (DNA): TGTGCCAGCGGACGGGACAGCAACTATGGCTACACCTTC.

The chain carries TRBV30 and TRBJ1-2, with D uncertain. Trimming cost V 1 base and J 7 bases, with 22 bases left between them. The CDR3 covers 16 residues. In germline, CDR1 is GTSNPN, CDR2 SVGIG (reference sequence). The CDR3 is CAWSGVWPREAGGYTF. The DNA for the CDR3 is TGTGCCTGGAGTGGGGTGTGGCCTCGAGAGGCGGGTGGCTACACCTTC.

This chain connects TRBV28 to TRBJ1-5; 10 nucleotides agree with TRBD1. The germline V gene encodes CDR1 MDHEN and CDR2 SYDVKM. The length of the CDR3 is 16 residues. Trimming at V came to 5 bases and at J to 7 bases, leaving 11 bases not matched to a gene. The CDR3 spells CASSVRSGQGYQPQHF. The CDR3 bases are TGTGCCAGCAGTGTTAGATCGGGACAGGGGTACCAGCCCCAGCATTTT.

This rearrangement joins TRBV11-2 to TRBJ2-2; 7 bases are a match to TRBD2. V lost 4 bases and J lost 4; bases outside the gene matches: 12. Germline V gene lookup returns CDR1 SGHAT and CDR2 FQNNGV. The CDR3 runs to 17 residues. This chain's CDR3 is CASSYPGLESVTGELFF. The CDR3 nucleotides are TGTGCCAGCAGCTACCCCGGACTAGAATCGGTCACCGGGGAGCTGTTTTTT.

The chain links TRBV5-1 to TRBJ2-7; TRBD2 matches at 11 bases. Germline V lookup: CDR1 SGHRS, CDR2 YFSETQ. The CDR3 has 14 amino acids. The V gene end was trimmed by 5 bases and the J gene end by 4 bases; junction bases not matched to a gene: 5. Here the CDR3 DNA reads TGCGCCAGCAGGGCTACTAGCGGGAGTTACGAGCAGTACTTC. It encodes CASRATSGSYEQYF.

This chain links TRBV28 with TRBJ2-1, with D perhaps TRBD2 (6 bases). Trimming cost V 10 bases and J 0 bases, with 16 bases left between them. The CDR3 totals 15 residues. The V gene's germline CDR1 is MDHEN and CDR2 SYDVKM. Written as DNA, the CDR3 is TGTGCCATCGGGGGACTCTTGAGCTCCTACAATGAGCAGTTCTTC. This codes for CAIGGLLSSYNEQFF.

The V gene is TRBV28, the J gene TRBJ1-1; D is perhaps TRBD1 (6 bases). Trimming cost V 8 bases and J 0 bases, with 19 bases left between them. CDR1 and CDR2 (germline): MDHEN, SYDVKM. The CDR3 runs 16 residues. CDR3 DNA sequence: TGTGCCAGCCAAAACCAGGACAGACGCATGAACACTGAAGCTTTCTTT. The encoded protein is CASQNQDRRMNTEAFF.

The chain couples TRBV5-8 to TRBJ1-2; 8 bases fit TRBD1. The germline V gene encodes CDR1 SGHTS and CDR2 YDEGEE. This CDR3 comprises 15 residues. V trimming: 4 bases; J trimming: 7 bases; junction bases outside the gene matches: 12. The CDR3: CASSGAGGPLSGYTF. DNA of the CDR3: TGTGCCAGCAGCGGAGCAGGGGGCCCTCTGTCTGGCTACACCTTC.

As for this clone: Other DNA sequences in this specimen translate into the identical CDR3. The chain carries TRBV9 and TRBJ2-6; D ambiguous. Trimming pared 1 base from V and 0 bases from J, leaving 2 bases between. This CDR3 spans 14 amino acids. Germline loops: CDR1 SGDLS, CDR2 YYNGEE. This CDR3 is CASSVLSGANVLTF. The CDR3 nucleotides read TGTGCCAGCAGCGTACTCTCTGGGGCCAACGTCCTGACTTTC.

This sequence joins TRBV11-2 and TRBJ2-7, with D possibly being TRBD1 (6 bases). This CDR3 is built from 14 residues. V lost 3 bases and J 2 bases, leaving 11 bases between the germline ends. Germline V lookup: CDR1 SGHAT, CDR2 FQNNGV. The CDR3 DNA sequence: TGTGCCAGCAGCTTGACAGGTTCGACCTACGAGCAGTACTTC. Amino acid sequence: CASSLTGSTYEQYF.

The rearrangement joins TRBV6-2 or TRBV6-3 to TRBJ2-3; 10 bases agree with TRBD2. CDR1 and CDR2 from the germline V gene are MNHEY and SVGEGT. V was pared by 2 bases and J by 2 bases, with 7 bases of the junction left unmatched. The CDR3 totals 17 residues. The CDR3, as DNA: TGTGCCAGCAGTTACCCAGGACTAGCGGTAGTCACAGATACGCAGTATTTT. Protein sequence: CASSYPGLAVVTDTQYF.

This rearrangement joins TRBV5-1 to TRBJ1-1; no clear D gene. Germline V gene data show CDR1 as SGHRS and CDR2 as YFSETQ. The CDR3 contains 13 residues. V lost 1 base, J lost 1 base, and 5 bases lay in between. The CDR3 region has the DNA TGCGCCAGCAGCTTGTGGCAGAACACTGAAGCTTTCTTT. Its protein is CASSLWQNTEAFF.

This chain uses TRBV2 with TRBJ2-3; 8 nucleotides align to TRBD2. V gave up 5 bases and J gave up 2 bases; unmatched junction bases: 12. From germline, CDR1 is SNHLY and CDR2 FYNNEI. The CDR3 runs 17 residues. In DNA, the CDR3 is TGTGCCAGCAGTACCGTTACTAGCGGAAAATCCACAGATACGCAGTATTTT. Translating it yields CASSTVTSGKSTDTQYF.

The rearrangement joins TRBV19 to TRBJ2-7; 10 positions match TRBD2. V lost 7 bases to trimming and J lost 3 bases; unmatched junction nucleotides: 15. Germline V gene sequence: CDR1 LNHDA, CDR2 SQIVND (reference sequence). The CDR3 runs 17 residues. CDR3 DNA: TGTGCCAGTACCCCTCGTGGGCTAGCGGGAGACGGCTACGAGCAGTACTTC. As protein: CASTPRGLAGDGYEQYF.

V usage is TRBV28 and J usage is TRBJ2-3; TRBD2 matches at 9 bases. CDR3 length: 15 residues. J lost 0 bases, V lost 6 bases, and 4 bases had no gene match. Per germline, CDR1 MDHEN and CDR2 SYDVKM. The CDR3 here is CASSIAGASTDTQYF. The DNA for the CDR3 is TGTGCCAGCAGCATAGCGGGAGCCAGCACAGATACGCAGTATTTT.

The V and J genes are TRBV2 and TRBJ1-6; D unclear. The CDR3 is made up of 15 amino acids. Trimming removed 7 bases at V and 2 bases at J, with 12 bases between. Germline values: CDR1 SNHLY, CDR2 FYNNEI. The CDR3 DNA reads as TGTGCCAGCACCGAGACTCGGACCTATAATTCACCCCTCCACTTT. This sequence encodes CASTETRTYNSPLHF.

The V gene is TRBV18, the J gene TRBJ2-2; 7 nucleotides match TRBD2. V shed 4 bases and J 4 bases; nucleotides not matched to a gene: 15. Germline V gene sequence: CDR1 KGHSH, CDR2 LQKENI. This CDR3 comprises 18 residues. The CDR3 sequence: CASSRVFLRGRGTGELFF. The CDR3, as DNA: TGTGCCAGCTCACGCGTCTTTCTCCGCGGGAGAGGCACCGGGGAGCTGTTTTTT.

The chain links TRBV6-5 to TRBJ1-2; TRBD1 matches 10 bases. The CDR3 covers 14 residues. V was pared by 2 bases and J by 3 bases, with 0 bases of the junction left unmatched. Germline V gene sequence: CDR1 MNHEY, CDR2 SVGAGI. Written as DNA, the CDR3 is TGTGCCAGCAGTTACGGGACAGGGGACTATGGCTACACCTTC. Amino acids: CASSYGTGDYGYTF.

CDR3 in DNA: TGTGCCAGCAGCTTATCGGCTAGCGGGAGGAATGAGCAGTTCTTC. This translates into CASSLSASGRNEQFF. This chain links TRBV7-7 with TRBJ2-1; TRBD2 agrees at 11 bases. With 2 bases clipped from V and 7 bases from J, the junction kept 4 bases outside the gene matches. The CDR3 length is 15 residues. Germline V gene sequence: CDR1 SSHAT, CDR2 FNYEAQ (reference sequence).

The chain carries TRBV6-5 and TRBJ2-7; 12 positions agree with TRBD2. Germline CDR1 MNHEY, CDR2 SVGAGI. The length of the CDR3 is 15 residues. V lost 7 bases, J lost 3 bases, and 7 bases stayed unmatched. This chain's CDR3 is CASTQQGLAGYEQYF. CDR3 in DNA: TGTGCCAGCACACAGCAGGGACTAGCGGGCTACGAGCAGTACTTC.